Listed below are T cell receptor beta chains from one sample, sequenced in a study of blood T cell repertoires in COVID-19. This table comes from immunoSEQ multiplex PCR, and its TCRdb copy is limited to in-frame clones, with some not included. The sample contains 200,000 to 250,000 clones, about 87% of which appear only once. The sequenced sample was peripheral blood. All receptors derive from a man aged 70-80 years with acute or convalescent COVID-19. Each CDR3 is given with its conserved first and last residue. Each record gives: J gene, V gene, CDR3 protein.

TRBJ1-1 TRBV15 CATSAIGGGGNTEAFF
TRBJ2-1 TRBV7-2 CASSLAASGSSYNEQFF
TRBJ2-2 TRBV10-3 CAISPRGAGTGELFF
TRBJ1-1 TRBV29-1 CSVSKQGSNTEAFF
TRBJ2-5 TRBV5-1 CASSGGQEGETQYF
TRBJ1-6 TRBV5-4 CASSLDNANSPLHF
TRBJ1-2 TRBV4-2 CASSQEFGENYGYTF
TRBJ2-1 TRBV7-9 CASSLTGEQFF
TRBJ2-7 TRBV28 CASNGLAGLAYF
TRBJ2-6 TRBV5-8 CASSLVWSSGANVLTF
TRBJ1-5 TRBV19 CASIEEGYSNQPQHF
TRBJ1-1 TRBV3-1/TRBV3-2 CASSARQVVGTEAFF
TRBJ2-6 TRBV9 CASSVGEPGQTLSGANVLTF
TRBJ1-4 TRBV6-6 CASSHRVLPATNEKLFF
TRBJ2-1 TRBV29-1 CSVPTIRAYNEQFF
TRBJ2-2 TRBV1 CTSSQVAGGNTGELFF
TRBJ2-2 TRBV2 CASSRASENTGELFF
TRBJ2-1 TRBV2 CAIARGQGAGNEQFF
TRBJ2-1 TRBV5-1 CASSFVTGGVASGRTYNEQFF
TRBJ1-1 TRBV28 CASSPGGITEAFF
TRBJ2-7 TRBV7-9 CASSLELSYEQYF
TRBJ1-3 TRBV2 CASSESSAGGSGNTIYF
TRBJ2-7 TRBV6-5 CASRGTGNEQYF
TRBJ1-5 TRBV7-2 CASSTGLPTHQPQHF
TRBJ1-1 TRBV6-5 CASRSGQGYSEAFF
TRBJ1-4 TRBV27 CASSLRERGEKLFF